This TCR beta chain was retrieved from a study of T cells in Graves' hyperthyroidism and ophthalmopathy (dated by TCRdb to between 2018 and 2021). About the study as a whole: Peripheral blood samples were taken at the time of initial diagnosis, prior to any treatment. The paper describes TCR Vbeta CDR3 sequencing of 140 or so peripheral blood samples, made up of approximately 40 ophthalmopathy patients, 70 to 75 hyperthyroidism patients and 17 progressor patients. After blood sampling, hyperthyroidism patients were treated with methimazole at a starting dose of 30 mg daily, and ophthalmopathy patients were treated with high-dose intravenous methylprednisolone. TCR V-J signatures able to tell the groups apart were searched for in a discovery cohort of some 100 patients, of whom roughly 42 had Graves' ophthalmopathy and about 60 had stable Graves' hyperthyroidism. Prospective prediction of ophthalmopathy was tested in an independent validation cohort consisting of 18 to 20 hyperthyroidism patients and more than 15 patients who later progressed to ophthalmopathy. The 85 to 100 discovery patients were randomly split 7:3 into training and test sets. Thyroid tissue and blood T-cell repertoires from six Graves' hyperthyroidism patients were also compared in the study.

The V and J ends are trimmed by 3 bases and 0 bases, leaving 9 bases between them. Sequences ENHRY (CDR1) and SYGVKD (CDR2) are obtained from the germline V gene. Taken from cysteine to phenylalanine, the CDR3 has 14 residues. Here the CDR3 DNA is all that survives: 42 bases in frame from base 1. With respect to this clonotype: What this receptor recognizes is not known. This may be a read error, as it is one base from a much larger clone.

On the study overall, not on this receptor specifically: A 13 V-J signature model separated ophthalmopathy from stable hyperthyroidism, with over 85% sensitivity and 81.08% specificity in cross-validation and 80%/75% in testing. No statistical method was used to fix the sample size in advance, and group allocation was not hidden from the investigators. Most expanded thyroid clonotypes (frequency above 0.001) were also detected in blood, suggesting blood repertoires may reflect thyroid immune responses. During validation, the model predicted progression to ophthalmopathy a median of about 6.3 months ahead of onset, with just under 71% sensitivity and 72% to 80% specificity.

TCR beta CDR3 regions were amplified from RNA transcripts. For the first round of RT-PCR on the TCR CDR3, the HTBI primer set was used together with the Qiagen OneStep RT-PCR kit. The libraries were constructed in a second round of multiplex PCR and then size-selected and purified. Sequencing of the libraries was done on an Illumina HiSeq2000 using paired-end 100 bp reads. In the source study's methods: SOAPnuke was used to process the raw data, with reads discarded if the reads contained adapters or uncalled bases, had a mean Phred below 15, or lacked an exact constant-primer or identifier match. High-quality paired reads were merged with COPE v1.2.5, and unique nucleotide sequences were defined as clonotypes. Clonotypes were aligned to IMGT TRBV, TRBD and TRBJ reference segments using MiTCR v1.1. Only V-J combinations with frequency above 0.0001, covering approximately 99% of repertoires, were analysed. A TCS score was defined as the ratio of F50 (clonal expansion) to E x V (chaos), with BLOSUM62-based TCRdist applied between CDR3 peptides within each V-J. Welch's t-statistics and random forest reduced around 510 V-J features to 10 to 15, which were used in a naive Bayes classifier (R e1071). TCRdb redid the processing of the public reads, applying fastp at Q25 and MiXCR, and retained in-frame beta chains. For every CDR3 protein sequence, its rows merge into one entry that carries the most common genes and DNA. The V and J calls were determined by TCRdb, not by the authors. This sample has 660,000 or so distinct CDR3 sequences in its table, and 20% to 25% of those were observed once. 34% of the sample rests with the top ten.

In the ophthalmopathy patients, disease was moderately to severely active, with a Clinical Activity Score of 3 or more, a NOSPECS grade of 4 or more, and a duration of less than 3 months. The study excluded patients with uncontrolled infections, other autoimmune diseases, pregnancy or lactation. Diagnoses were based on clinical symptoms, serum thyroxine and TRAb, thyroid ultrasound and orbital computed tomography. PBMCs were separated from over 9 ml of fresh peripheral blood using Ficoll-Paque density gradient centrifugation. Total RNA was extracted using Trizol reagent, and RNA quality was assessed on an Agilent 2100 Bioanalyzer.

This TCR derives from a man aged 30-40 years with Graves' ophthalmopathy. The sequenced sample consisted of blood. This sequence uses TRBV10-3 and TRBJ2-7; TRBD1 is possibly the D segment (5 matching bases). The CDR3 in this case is CAISDRANSYEQYF. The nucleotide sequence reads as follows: TGTGCCATCAGTGACAGGGCTAACTCCTACGAGCAGTACTTC.